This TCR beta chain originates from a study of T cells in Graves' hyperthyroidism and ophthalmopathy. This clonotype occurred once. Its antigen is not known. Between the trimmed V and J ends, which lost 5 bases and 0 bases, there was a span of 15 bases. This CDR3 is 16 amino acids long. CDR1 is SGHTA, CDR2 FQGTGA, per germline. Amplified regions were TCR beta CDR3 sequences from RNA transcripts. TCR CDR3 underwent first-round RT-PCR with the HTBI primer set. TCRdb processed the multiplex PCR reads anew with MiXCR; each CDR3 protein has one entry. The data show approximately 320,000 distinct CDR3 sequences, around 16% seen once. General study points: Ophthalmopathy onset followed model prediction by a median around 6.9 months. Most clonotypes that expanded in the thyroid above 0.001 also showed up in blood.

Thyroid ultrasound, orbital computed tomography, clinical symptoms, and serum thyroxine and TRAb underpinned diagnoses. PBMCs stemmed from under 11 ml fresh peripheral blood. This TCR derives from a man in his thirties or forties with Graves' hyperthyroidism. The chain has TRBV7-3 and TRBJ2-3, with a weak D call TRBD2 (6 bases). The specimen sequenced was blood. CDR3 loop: CASSPLGGLSTDTQYF. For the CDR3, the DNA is TGTGCCAGCAGCCCTCTGGGAGGACTTAGCACAGATACGCAGTATTTT.